This TCR beta chain was identified during a study of lymphopenia after photon versus proton radiotherapy. General study results and limits: Larger post-nadir TCR diversity loss correlated inversely with survival in deceased patients.

Germline V gene data show CDR1 as SGHKS and CDR2 as YYEKEE (reference sequence). With 1 base removed from V and 5 bases from J, the gap between germline ends came to 15 bases. The CDR3 runs to 15 residues. On this clone: Its specificity is not known.

Measured with immunoSEQ multiplex PCR; TCRdb has only the in-frame clones, and not every one. The table includes approximately 24,000 clones, roughly 82% detected once. The receptor was isolated from a man between 35 and 55 years old with gastric cancer. The sequenced sample was peripheral blood, obtained from a patient treated with photon-based radiotherapy. The chain is built from TRBV5-5 and TRBJ1-2; D possibly corresponds to TRBD1 (5 bases). DNA of the CDR3: TGTGCCAGCAGCTTGTTGGGGCAGCCCAGTTATGGCTACACCTTC. It encodes CASSLLGQPSYGYTF.